This note documents a single T cell receptor beta chain sequence. As yet, its antigen is unknown. Germline V gives CDR1 SGHVS, CDR2 FQNEAQ. The trim removed 5 bases at V and 3 bases at J, leaving 4 bases unmatched. This CDR3 region has 15 residues. This entry is derived from a study of T cell responses to AZD1222 COVID-19 vaccine. Study-level results: Once two AZD1222 doses were given, Spike-specific TCR breadth and depth went up. At baseline, seropositivity was found in only a handful of AZD1222 recipients. There were vaccine-associated CD4 TCRs across spike, dominant at 160-218 and 743-854. Nearly half of spike-specific TCRs reportedly target variant regions that are unmutated in the B.1.351 and B.1.1.7 variants.

Repertoires were generated with immunoSEQ multiplex PCR, while TCRdb's copy carries only in-frame clones and drops some. The sample records 50,000 to 65,000 clones, 86% being singletons. V gene TRBV7-8 combines with J gene TRBJ1-6, with 7 bases matching TRBD1. Here the sequenced sample was peripheral blood, taken 28 days after the second AZD1222 dose. This TCR was sampled from an adult who received the AZD1222 COVID-19 vaccine. CDR3 sequence reads: CASSLRQGYNSPLHF. CDR3 sequence (DNA): TGTGCCAGCAGCCTACGACAGGGCTATAATTCACCCCTCCACTTT.